This T cell receptor (beta chain) originates from a study of identifying expanded T cells in peripheral blood. No infections or other immune events were documented during collection. To note about this clone: Its specificity is unknown.

The CDR3 sequence is 15 residues long. CDR1 and CDR2 from the germline V gene are SGHDN and FVKESK. Trimming removed 1 base at V and 0 bases at J, with 8 bases between. Study-wide findings and caveats: Across healthy donors, higher total template counts meant significantly greater approximately two-week count variance. Approximately 1.1 clones differed between technical replicates, versus 16.4 and 19 over time.

Clones were read by immunoSEQ multiplex PCR, and TCRdb kept only the in-frame ones, dropping some. The data hold 120,000 or so clones, with roughly 84% observed a single time. This rearrangement joins TRBV14 to TRBJ2-3; D is unresolved. The material sequenced was blood. This receptor was obtained from a person aged 18 to 75 in good health. The CDR3 coding sequence is TGTGCCAGCAGCCAAGGGCTCATGAGCACAGATACGCAGTATTTT. It specifies CASSQGLMSTDTQYF. The variable domain in full, with the rest retrieved from reference TRBV14 and TRBJ2-3, is EAGVTQFPSHSVIEKGQTVTLRCDPISGHDNLYWYRRVMGKEIKFLLHFVKESKQDESGMPNNRFLAERTGGTYSTLKVQPAELEDSGVYFCASSQGLMSTDTQYFGPGTRLTVL.